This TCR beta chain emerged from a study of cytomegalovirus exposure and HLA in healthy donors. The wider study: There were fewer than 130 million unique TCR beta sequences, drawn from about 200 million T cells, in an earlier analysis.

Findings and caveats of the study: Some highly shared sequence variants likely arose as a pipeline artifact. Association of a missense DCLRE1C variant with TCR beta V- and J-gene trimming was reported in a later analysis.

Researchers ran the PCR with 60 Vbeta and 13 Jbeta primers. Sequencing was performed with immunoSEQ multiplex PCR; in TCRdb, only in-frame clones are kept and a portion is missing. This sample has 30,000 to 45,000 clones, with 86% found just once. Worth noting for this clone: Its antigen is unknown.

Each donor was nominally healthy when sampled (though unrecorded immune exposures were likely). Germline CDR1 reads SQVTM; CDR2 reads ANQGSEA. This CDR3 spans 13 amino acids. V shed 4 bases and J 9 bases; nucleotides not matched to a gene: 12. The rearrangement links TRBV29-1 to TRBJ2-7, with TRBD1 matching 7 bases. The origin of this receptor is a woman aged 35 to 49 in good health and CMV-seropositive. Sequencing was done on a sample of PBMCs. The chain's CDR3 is CSVGQGGRRGQYF. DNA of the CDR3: TGCAGCGTTGGACAGGGTGGACGAAGAGGGCAGTACTTC.